One and the same sample provided the 13 T cell receptor beta chains below, sequenced in a study of blood T cells in healthy people across ages. A sample-barcoded 5' primer and a J-beta primer mix were used in a second PCR of roughly 7 to 11 cycles. TCRdb reprocessed the 5' RACE reads with MiXCR, giving one entry per CDR3 protein. The data show over 1,200,000 distinct CDR3 sequences, around 59% seen once. Input material: blood. The receptors here all came from a man younger than 35 in good health.

The CDR3 loop is CASGLSPTRRANYNEQYF. CDR3 nucleotide sequence: TGTGCTAGTGGTTTGTCACCTACGCGTAGGGCTAACTACAATGAGCAGTACTTC. The chain combines TRBV12-5 with TRBJ2-7; D ambiguous. CDR1 is LGHNT and CDR2 is FRNRAP in the germline V gene. There are 18 residues in the CDR3. V lost 2 bases, J lost 7 bases, and 27 bases lay in between.

This clonotype was counted at least ten times. The J gene is TRBJ1-6, the V gene TRBV10-3; D remains unclear. The CDR3 is 13 amino acids. V gave up 4 bases and J gave up 8 bases, with 9 bases separating them. CDR1 and CDR2 (germline): ENHRY, SYGVKD. The CDR3 here is CAISAKEDSPLHF. The CDR3 DNA sequence: TGTGCCATCAGTGCCAAGGAGGATTCACCCCTCCACTTT.

This sequence joins TRBV5-6 and TRBJ1-6; a possible D gene is TRBD1 (6 bases). Germline loops: CDR1 SGHDT, CDR2 YYEEEE. The CDR3 extends over 17 amino acids. V was pared by 3 bases and J by 7 bases, with 20 bases between. CDR3 DNA sequence: TGTGCCAGCAGCTGGGGGGCCTCCGGGTCCTCAAATTCACCCCTCCACTTT. Translating it yields CASSWGASGSSNSPLHF.

The chain links TRBV29-1 to TRBJ2-1; D gene unclear. Germline-derived CDR1 and CDR2 are SQVTM and ANQGSEA. The CDR3 extends over 15 amino acids. V was shortened by 0 bases and J by 0 bases, with 9 bases between the two germline ends. This CDR3 is CSVEDTFSSYNEQFF. CDR3 nucleotides: TGCAGCGTTGAAGATACGTTTAGCTCCTACAATGAGCAGTTCTTC.

This clonotype was counted between two and nine times. The V gene is TRBV29-1, the J gene TRBJ1-4; tentative D call: TRBD1 (5 bases). Trimming removed 7 bases at V and 3 bases at J, with 9 bases between. The germline gives CDR1 SQVTM, CDR2 ANQGSEA. This CDR3 has 12 residues. Here the CDR3 reads CSGRGSNEKLFF. DNA of the CDR3: TGCAGCGGAAGGGGTTCTAATGAAAAACTGTTTTTT.

The chain links TRBV14 to TRBJ2-5; D not resolved. The germline V gene encodes CDR1 SGHDN and CDR2 FVKESK. V lost 3 bases, J lost 11 bases, and 13 bases lay in between. There are 12 residues in the CDR3. CDR3 sequence reads: CASSHSASRQYF. The CDR3 DNA sequence: TGTGCCAGCAGCCATTCCGCCTCCAGGCAGTACTTC.

The sample holds one count of this clonotype. This chain joins TRBV7-2 and TRBJ1-2; 7 bases align to TRBD1. The junction had 4 bases not matched to a gene; V was cut back by 3 bases and J by 6 bases. This CDR3 region has 13 residues. The germline V gene has CDR1 SGHTA and CDR2 FQGNSA. The CDR3 is CASSFLTGNGYTF. The CDR3 DNA follows: TGTGCCAGCAGCTTTCTGACAGGGAATGGCTACACCTTC.

The chain uses TRBV4-3 and TRBJ2-7; D is unresolved. The germline V gene has CDR1 LGHNA and CDR2 YSLEER. The length of the CDR3 is 15 residues. Trimming stripped 1 base from V and 2 bases from J, with 12 bases between. CDR3 nucleotides: TGCGCCAGCAGCCAAGGGGAAAGGATGCCCTACGAGCAGTACTTC. The encoded protein is CASSQGERMPYEQYF.

The CDR3 reads CSARDRIAYNEQFF. For the CDR3, the DNA is TGCAGTGCTAGGGACAGGATTGCCTACAATGAGCAGTTCTTC. The chain employs TRBV20-1 and TRBJ2-1; TRBD1 matches 7 bases. Germline CDR1 and CDR2: DFQATT and SNEGSKA (reference sequence). Unmatched junction bases numbered 4, after V lost 3 bases and J lost 2 bases. The CDR3 runs 14 residues.

This rearrangement joins TRBV10-3 to TRBJ1-4; tentatively, D is TRBD1 (6 bases). Trimming removed 5 bases at V and 5 bases at J, with 12 bases between. The length of the CDR3 is 14 residues. Germline V gene lookup returns CDR1 ENHRY and CDR2 SYGVKD. The CDR3 sequence is CAISNREMNEKLFF. The CDR3 DNA follows: TGTGCCATCAGTAACAGGGAGATGAATGAAAAACTGTTTTTT.

The chain combines TRBV29-1 with TRBJ1-1; D unresolved. The germline gives CDR1 SQVTM, CDR2 ANQGSEA. Trimming pared 1 base from V and 8 bases from J, leaving 11 bases between. The CDR3 has 12 amino acids. The CDR3 loop reads CSVEGPGIEAFF. DNA for the CDR3: TGCAGCGTTGAAGGCCCGGGAATCGAAGCTTTCTTT.

V usage is TRBV10-3 and J usage is TRBJ2-7; no firm D call. The germline V and J ends were trimmed by 8 bases and 5 bases, with 10 bases remaining between them. Germline V gene sequence: CDR1 ENHRY, CDR2 SYGVKD. The CDR3 has 11 residues. CDR3 loop: CAIGFEDEQYF. DNA for the CDR3: TGTGCCATCGGGTTCGAAGACGAGCAGTACTTC.

The J gene is TRBJ2-7, the V gene TRBV14; D gene unclear. The ends were cut back, 1 base at V and 0 bases at J, with 10 bases in the middle. The germline V gene encodes CDR1 SGHDN and CDR2 FVKESK. This CDR3 comprises 15 residues. The CDR3 nucleotides read TGTGCCAGCAGCCAAGTCGGCGGCATCTCCTACGAGCAGTACTTC. Encoded protein: CASSQVGGISYEQYF.